These 26 T cell receptor beta chains share one sample of origin, sequenced in a study of graft-versus-host responses after intestinal transplantation. No cognate antigen is known for these TCRs. Sequencing used immunoSEQ multiplex PCR; TCRdb keeps in-frame clones, though not all of them. The data show around 88,000 clones, 80% to 85% seen once. The material was unstimulated CD8+ T cells sorted from spleen or lymph node cells, obtained before intestinal transplant. These receptors all come from a human donor who received an intestinal transplant.

The chain is built from TRBV11-2 and TRBJ2-7, with D perhaps matching TRBD2 (5 bases). The CDR3 has 14 residues. Per the germline V gene, CDR1 is SGHAT and CDR2 is FQNNGV. V dropped 1 base and J dropped 2 bases, with 9 bases sitting between them. The CDR3 protein is CASSLGTFAYEQYF. The DNA for the CDR3 is TGTGCCAGCAGCTTAGGGACTTTCGCCTACGAGCAGTACTTC.

The gene calls are TRBV6-6 and TRBJ2-7; the match to TRBD2 covers 8 bases. This CDR3 spans 14 amino acids. V gave up 6 bases and J gave up 3 bases; unmatched junction bases: 7. CDR1 MNHNY and CDR2 SVGAGI come from the germline V gene (reference sequence). CDR3: CASRRMTSVYEQYF. Written as DNA, the CDR3 is TGTGCCAGCAGAAGAATGACTAGCGTCTACGAGCAGTACTTC.

The chain employs TRBV7-6 and TRBJ1-5; D gene ambiguous. Germline V gene lookup returns CDR1 SGHVS and CDR2 FNYEAQ. Trimming took 1 base from V and 3 from J, leaving 7 bases between them. CDR3 size: 14 residues. For the CDR3, the DNA is TGTGCCAGCAGCTTAGAACAGTACAATCAGCCCCAGCATTTT. Residues: CASSLEQYNQPQHF.

The chain joins TRBV27 to TRBJ2-7; 9 nucleotides align to TRBD1. Germline V lookup: CDR1 MNHEY, CDR2 SMNVEV (reference sequence). After removal of 5 bases from V and 3 bases from J, the junction contained 5 bases not matched to a gene. The CDR3 covers 14 residues. In DNA, the CDR3 is TGTGCCAGCAGTCAAGGGACAGGGTACTACGAGCAGTACTTC. It codes for CASSQGTGYYEQYF.

This clone was observed a handful of times. The V and J genes are TRBV6-1 and TRBJ2-5, with D unclear. Germline V gene data show CDR1 as MNHNS and CDR2 as SASEGT. CDR3 length equals 14 residues. The ends were cut back, 7 bases at V and 1 base at J, with 13 bases in the middle. The CDR3 protein is CASTLTDLQETQYF. The CDR3 DNA follows: TGTGCCAGCACCCTGACGGACCTCCAAGAGACCCAGTACTTC.

This chain uses TRBV5-6 with TRBJ2-7; 14 bases match TRBD2. Germline V CDR1 and CDR2: SGHDT, YYEEEE. There are 15 residues in the CDR3. The J segment lost 5 bases and the V segment lost 4 bases, leaving 5 bases of the junction unmatched. This CDR3 reads CASSEGTSGRDEQYF. Written as DNA, the CDR3 is TGTGCCAGCAGCGAAGGGACTAGCGGGAGAGACGAGCAGTACTTC.

This chain connects TRBV7-3 to TRBJ1-2; D is perhaps TRBD1 (5 bases). CDR3 length: 15 residues. The germline V gene has CDR1 SGHTA and CDR2 FQGTGA. V was cut by 0 bases and J by 8 bases, with 16 bases left in between. The CDR3 spells CASSLTRTWRRGYTF. For the CDR3, the DNA is TGTGCCAGCAGCTTAACCCGGACATGGCGGCGGGGCTACACCTTC.

V gene TRBV11-2 combines with J gene TRBJ2-7; the D is unclear. Trimming removed 4 bases at V and 7 bases at J, with 11 bases between. The CDR3 runs to 12 residues. Germline V gene sequence: CDR1 SGHAT, CDR2 FQNNGV. The CDR3 here is CASSSLSLEQYF. The CDR3 DNA sequence: TGTGCCAGCAGCTCCCTCTCTCTGGAGCAGTACTTC.

The gene calls are TRBV5-3 and TRBJ2-1, with 14 bases matching TRBD2. TRBV5-3 is an open reading frame whose function is uncertain. Trimming removed 3 bases from V and 9 bases from J; junction bases left unmatched: 14. The length of the CDR3 is 18 residues. CDR3 nucleotide sequence: TGTGCCAGAAGCTCAAGTCAGGATAGGACTAGCGGGAGGAGTGAGCAGTTCTTC. As protein: CARSSSQDRTSGRSEQFF.

This chain links TRBV28 with TRBJ1-3; possible D gene TRBD1, 5 bases. There are 14 residues in the CDR3. CDR1 is MDHEN, CDR2 SYDVKM, per germline. The V end was cut by 3 bases, the J end by 3 bases, with 9 bases between. The CDR3 spells CASSLGGFGNTIYF. For the CDR3, the DNA is TGTGCCAGCAGTTTGGGGGGTTTTGGAAACACCATATATTTT.

The count of this clone is one. The chain recombines TRBV7-8 with TRBJ1-5; no definite D call. Germline V gives CDR1 SGHVS, CDR2 FQNEAQ. V was cut by 2 bases and J by 5 bases, with 7 bases left in between. This CDR3 region has 13 residues. CDR3 in DNA: TGTGCCAGCAGCTTAAACGGGGATCAGCCCCAGCATTTT. It specifies CASSLNGDQPQHF.

The chain links TRBV5-1 to TRBJ1-2, with D hard to call. CDR1 SGHRS and CDR2 YFSETQ come from the germline V gene. This CDR3 is 14 amino acids long. V was cut by 4 bases and J by 4 bases, with 14 bases left in between. CDR3 sequence (DNA): TGCGCCAGCAGCGTAGGCGGGGTGCTCTATGGCTACACCTTC. This encodes CASSVGGVLYGYTF.

In this sample, this clone turned up a few times. The V and J genes are TRBV2 and TRBJ2-3, with 8 nucleotides matching TRBD1. The ends lost 6 bases at V and 4 bases at J; junction bases unmatched: 12. Germline V lookup: CDR1 SNHLY, CDR2 FYNNEI. There are 16 residues in the CDR3. The CDR3 DNA is TGTGCCAGCAGAGCGCTGGACAGGGTGACACCAGATACGCAGTATTTT. The encoded protein is CASRALDRVTPDTQYF.

The chain employs TRBV5-1 and TRBJ2-3, with TRBD1 matching 9 bases. J was trimmed by 4 bases and V by 0 bases; bases with no gene match: 0. Per germline, CDR1 SGHRS and CDR2 YFSETQ. The CDR3 is 14 amino acids. For the CDR3, the DNA is TGCGCCAGCAGCTTGGGACAGGGGGCAGATACGCAGTATTTT. Its translation: CASSLGQGADTQYF.

V is TRBV2 and J is TRBJ2-5; 10 bases are shared with TRBD2. Germline V gene lookup returns CDR1 SNHLY and CDR2 FYNNEI. The trim removed 0 bases at V and 5 bases at J, leaving 9 bases unmatched. The CDR3 has 17 amino acids. CDR3 protein: CASSEARGTSVEETQYF. In DNA, the CDR3 is TGTGCCAGCAGTGAAGCGCGGGGGACTAGCGTCGAGGAGACCCAGTACTTC.

The chain recombines TRBV7-6 with TRBJ2-5, with unresolved D. The assigned J gene may be wrong: the sequence end matches TRBJ2-7 better. CDR3 length: 13 residues. The germline V gene encodes CDR1 SGHVS and CDR2 FNYEAQ. The CDR3 here is CASSLEDGYEQYF. DNA of the CDR3: TGTGCCAGCAGCTTAGAAGATGGGTACGAGCAGTACTTC.

In this sample, this clone turned up a few times. The genes are TRBV6-4 and TRBJ1-5; D may be TRBD1 (6 bases). V was trimmed by 6 bases and J by 2 bases, leaving 11 bases between them. The CDR3 covers 14 residues. The V gene's germline CDR1 is MRHNA and CDR2 SNTAGT. The CDR3 loop reads CASRRDIRNQPQHF. DNA of the CDR3: TGTGCCAGCAGACGGGACATTCGCAATCAGCCCCAGCATTTT.

Only one count was recorded for this clone. V is TRBV4-1 and J is TRBJ2-7; no clear D gene. The CDR3 sequence is 13 residues long. The V gene's germline CDR1 is MGHRA and CDR2 YSYEKL. Between the trimmed V and J ends, which lost 0 bases and 9 bases, there was a span of 12 bases. CDR3 nucleotides: TGCGCCAGCAGCCAAGACTCGAATCCTAGGCAGTACTTC. This gives the protein CASSQDSNPRQYF.

The chain uses TRBV25-1 and TRBJ2-2; 10 bases fit TRBD2. The CDR3 loop spans 17 amino acids. Germline-derived CDR1 and CDR2 are MGHDK and SYGVNS. With V trimmed by 4 bases and J by 5 bases, 10 bases remained unmatched. The CDR3 DNA sequence: TGTGCCAGCAGTGGATTAGCGGGGGGCTCGGCGACCGGGGAGCTGTTTTTT. Protein: CASSGLAGGSATGELFF.

The chain carries TRBV4-2 and TRBJ2-1; D is unresolved. Trimming took 0 bases from V and 7 from J, leaving 7 bases between them. The CDR3 sequence is 13 residues long. CDR1 is LGHNA and CDR2 is YNFKEQ in the germline V gene. CDR3 amino acids: CASSQDPLNEQFF. CDR3 nucleotides: TGTGCCAGCAGCCAAGATCCCTTAAATGAGCAGTTCTTC.

For this clone: Mismatch with germline at one junction end may stem from a read error. V gene TRBV7-7 combines with J gene TRBJ2-1; D gene unclear. Germline CDR1 SSHAT, CDR2 FNYEAQ (reference sequence). The CDR3 runs to 15 residues. This CDR3 is CASSRDPSSYNEQFF. The CDR3 region has the DNA TGTGCTAGCAGCAGAGATCCAAGCTCCTACAATGAGCAGTTCTTC.

The J gene is TRBJ1-2, the V gene TRBV10-3; no reliable D call. This CDR3 has 14 residues. CDR1 and CDR2 (germline): ENHRY, SYGVKD. V was clipped by 3 bases and J by 5 bases, with 13 bases between them. CDR3 sequence: CAISETETYYGYTF. The CDR3 nucleotides read TGTGCCATCAGTGAAACAGAAACATATTATGGCTACACCTTC.

The chain couples TRBV5-6 to TRBJ2-2; D is ambiguous. V lost 0 bases and J lost 3, with 12 bases in between. The CDR3 has 16 residues. Germline values: CDR1 SGHDT, CDR2 YYEEEE. This chain's CDR3 is CASSLGQRRDTGELFF. For the CDR3, the DNA is TGTGCCAGCAGCTTGGGTCAGCGACGGGACACCGGGGAGCTGTTTTTT.

The sample holds one count of this clone. This sequence joins TRBV28 and TRBJ1-1; 8 bases align to TRBD1. Unmatched junction bases numbered 4, after V lost 2 bases and J lost 8 bases. CDR1 and CDR2 from the germline V gene are MDHEN and SYDVKM. The CDR3 has 13 amino acids. The CDR3 here is CASSLAGGWEAFF. The CDR3 coding sequence is TGTGCCAGCAGTTTAGCAGGGGGCTGGGAAGCTTTCTTT.

This chain joins TRBV13 and TRBJ1-2, with TRBD1 identical over 8 bases. Germline lookup yields CDR1 PRHDT and CDR2 FYEKMQ (reference sequence). With 5 bases clipped from V and 8 bases from J, the junction kept 16 bases outside the gene matches. The CDR3 loop spans 16 amino acids. The CDR3 DNA sequence: TGTGCCAGCAGCCCCCTGGACAGGGCAGGAACGGAAGGCTACACCTTC. Translated, it gives CASSPLDRAGTEGYTF.

The J gene is TRBJ2-1, the V gene TRBV28, with TRBD2 matching over 14 bases. This CDR3 region has 17 residues. Germline trimming cut 3 bases from V and 9 bases from J; bases unmatched to any gene: 10. CDR1 MDHEN and CDR2 SYDVKM come from the germline V gene. DNA for the CDR3: TGTGCCAGCAGTTTCATTCCCGGGACTAGCGGGAGAGGTGAGCAGTTCTTC. Residues: CASSFIPGTSGRGEQFF.